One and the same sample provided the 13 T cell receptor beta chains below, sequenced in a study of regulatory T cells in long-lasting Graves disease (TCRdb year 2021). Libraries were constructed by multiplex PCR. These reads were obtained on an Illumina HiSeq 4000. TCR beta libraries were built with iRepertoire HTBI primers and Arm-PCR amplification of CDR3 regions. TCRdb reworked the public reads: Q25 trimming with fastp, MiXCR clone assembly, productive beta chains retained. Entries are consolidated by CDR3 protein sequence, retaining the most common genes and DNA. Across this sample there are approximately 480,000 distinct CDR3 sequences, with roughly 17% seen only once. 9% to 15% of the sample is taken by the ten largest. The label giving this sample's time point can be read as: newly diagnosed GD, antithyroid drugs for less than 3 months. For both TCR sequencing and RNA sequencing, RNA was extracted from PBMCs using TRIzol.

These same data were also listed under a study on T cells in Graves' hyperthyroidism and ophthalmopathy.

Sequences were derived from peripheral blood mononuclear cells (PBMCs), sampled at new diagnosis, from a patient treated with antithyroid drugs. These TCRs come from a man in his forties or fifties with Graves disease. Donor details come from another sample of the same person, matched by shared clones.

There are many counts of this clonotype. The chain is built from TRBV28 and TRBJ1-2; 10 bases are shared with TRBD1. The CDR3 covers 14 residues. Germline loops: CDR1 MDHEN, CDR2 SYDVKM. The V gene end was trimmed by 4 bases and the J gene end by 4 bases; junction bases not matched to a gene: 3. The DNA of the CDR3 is TGTGCCAGCAGTTCGGGGACAGGGGTCTATGGCTACACCTTC. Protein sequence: CASSSGTGVYGYTF.

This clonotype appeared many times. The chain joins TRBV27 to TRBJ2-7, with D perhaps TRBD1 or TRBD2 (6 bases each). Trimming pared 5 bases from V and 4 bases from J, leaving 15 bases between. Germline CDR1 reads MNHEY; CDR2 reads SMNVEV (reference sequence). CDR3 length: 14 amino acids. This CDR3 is CASSHSRGGYEQYF. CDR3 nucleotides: TGTGCCAGCAGTCACAGCAGGGGAGGATACGAGCAGTACTTC.

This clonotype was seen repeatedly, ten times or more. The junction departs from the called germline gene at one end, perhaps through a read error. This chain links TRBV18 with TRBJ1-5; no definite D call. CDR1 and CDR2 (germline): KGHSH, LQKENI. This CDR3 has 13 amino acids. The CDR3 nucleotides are TGCGCCAGCAGCCAAGCAGGAAATCAGCCCCAGCATTTT. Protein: CASSQAGNQPQHF.

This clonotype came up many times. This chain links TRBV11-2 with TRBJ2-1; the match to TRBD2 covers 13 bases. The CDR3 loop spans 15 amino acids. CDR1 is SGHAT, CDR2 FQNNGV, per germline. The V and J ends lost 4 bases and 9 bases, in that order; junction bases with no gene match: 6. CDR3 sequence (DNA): TGTGCCAGCAGCTCGGGACTAGCGGGACTTAGTGAGCAGTTCTTC. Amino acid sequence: CASSSGLAGLSEQFF.

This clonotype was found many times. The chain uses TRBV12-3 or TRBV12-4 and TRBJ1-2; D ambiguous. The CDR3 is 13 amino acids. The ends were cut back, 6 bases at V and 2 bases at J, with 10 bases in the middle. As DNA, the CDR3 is TGTGCCAGCAGCCCCGACGGCAACTATGGCTACACCTTC. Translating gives CASSPDGNYGYTF.

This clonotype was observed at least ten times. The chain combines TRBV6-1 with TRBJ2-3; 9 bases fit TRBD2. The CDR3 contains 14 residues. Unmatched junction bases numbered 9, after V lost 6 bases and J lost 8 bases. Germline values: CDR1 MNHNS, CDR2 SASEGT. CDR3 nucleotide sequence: TGTGCCAGCAGGGTCAGCGGGAGGCGAGGTACGCAGTATTTT. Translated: CASRVSGRRGTQYF.

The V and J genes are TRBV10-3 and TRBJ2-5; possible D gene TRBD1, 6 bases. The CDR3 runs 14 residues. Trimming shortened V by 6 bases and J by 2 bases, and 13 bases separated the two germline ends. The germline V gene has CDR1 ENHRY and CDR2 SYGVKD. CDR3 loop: CAIRGAGLQETQYF. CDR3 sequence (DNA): TGTGCCATCAGGGGGGCGGGCCTTCAAGAGACCCAGTACTTC.

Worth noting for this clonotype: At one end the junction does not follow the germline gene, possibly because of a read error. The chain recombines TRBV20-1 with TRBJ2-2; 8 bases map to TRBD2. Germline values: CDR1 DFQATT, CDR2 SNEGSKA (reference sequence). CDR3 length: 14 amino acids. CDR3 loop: CSARAGADTGELFF. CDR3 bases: TGCAGTGCCAGAGCGGGAGCCGACACCGGGGAGCTGTTTTTT.

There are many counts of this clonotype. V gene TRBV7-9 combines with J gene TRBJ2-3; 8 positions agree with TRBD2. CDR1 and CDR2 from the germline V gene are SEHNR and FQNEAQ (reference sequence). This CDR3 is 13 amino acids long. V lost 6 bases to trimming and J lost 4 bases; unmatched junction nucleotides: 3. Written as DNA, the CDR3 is TGTGCCAGCAGAGGACTAGCAGCAGATACGCAGTATTTT. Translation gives CASRGLAADTQYF.

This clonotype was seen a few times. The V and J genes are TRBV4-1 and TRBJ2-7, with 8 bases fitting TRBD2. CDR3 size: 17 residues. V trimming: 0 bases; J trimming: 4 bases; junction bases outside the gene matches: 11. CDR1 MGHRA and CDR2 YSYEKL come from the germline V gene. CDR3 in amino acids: CASSQEDAAGVGYEQYF. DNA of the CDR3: TGCGCCAGCAGCCAAGAAGACGCAGCGGGAGTGGGGTACGAGCAGTACTTC.

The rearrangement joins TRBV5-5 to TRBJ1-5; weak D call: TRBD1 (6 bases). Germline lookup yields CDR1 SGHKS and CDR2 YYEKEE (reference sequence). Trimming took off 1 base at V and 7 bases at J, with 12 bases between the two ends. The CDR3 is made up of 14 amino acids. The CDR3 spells CASSLSQGNQPQHF. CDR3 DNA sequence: TGTGCCAGCAGCTTGAGCCAGGGGAACCAGCCCCAGCATTTT. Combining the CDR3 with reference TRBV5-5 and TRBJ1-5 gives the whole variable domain DAGVTQSPTHLIKTRGQQVTLRCSPISGHKSVSWYQQVLGQGPQFIFQYYEKEERGRGNFPDRFSARQFPNYSSELNVNALLLGDSALYLCASSLSQGNQPQHFGDGTRLSIL.

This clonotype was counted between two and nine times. CDR3 loop: CASSLGGLAGEEQYF. The CDR3 bases are TGTGCCAGCAGCCTTGGGGGACTAGCGGGAGAAGAGCAGTACTTC. The chain recombines TRBV7-2 with TRBJ2-7; 14 positions match TRBD2. In germline, CDR1 is SGHTA, CDR2 FQGNSA. V dropped 5 bases and J dropped 7; count of bases not matched to a gene: 7. The length of the CDR3 is 15 residues.

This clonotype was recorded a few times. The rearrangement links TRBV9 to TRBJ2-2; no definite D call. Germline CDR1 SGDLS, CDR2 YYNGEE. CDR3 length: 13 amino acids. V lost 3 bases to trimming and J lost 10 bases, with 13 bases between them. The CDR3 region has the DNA TGTGCCAGCAGCGGAAGTAACCGGGTGGAGCTGTTTTTT. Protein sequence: CASSGSNRVELFF.